These T cell receptor beta chains were read from a single sample in a study of blood T cell repertoires in COVID-19. Only in-frame clones appear in the TCRdb table, and some are missing; sequencing was by immunoSEQ multiplex PCR. The repertoire holds under 200,000 clones, with over 75% as singletons. Sequenced material: PBMCs or T cells enriched from blood (not recorded which). The receptor set was obtained from a man aged 50 to 60 who had recovered from COVID-19. Both conserved end residues are part of each CDR3. A D gene is named only where the DNA matches it firmly. Clone size is shown for a subset of rows, as once, few, many or a class of expanded clone.

>TRBD1|TRBV7-8|TRBJ1-6|-
TGTGCCAGCAGCCCCCGACAGGGGAGCTCCAGCTCCTATAATTCACCCCTCCACTTT
CASSPRQGSSSSYNSPLHF
>TRBD1|TRBV28|TRBJ1-2|-
TGTGCCAGCAGTCTCCAGGGGGGCATTAACTATGGCTACACCTTC
CASSLQGGINYGYTF
>-|TRBV6-1|TRBJ1-6|-
TGTGCCAGCAGTGAAGCATTTGCGGCTACCTATAATTCACCCCTCCACTTT
CASSEAFAATYNSPLHF
>-|TRBV18|TRBJ1-5|once
TGTGCCAGCTCCCAAGGGGCAGGGTTTTATCAGCCCCAGCATTTT
CASSQGAGFYQPQHF
>TRBD1|TRBV25-1|TRBJ2-1|-
TGTGCCAGCAGTGAACCGGGACAGAACAATGAGCAGTTCTTC
CASSEPGQNNEQFF
>-|TRBV12-3/TRBV12-4|TRBJ1-5|-
TGTGCCAGCAGGCTGGTAGATCAGCCCCAGCATTTT
CASRLVDQPQHF
>TRBD1|TRBV19|TRBJ2-7|-
TGTGCCAGTAGTATAAAGGGGGCTGGGGAGCAGTACTTC
CASSIKGAGEQYF
>TRBD1|TRBV5-1|TRBJ1-2|few
TGCGCCAGCAGCCCACGGGACAGGGGGTCTGATGGCTACACCTTC
CASSPRDRGSDGYTF
>-|TRBV19|TRBJ1-4|-
TGTGCCAGCAGGGTTGGTAATGAAAAACTGTTTTTT
CASRVGNEKLFF
>TRBD1|TRBV5-4|TRBJ2-7|-
TGTGCCAGCAGCCCTAGGGGGCTTGACGAGCAGTACTTC
CASSPRGLDEQYF
>-|TRBV6-5|TRBJ1-1|-
TGTGCCAGCAGATCCGGACAGAAAGCTTTCTTT
CASRSGQKAFF
>TRBD2|TRBV6-1|TRBJ2-2|-
TGTGCCAGCAGTGAGATAACTAGCGTCCCCGGGGAGCTGTTTTTT
CASSEITSVPGELFF
>TRBD1|TRBV14|TRBJ1-2|-
TGTGCCAGCAGTCAACGACGGACAGGGACCTATGGCTACACCTTC
CASSQRRTGTYGYTF
>-|TRBV3-1/TRBV3-2|TRBJ2-4|-
TGTGCCAGCAGCCGTTGGACACAGGGATCGCATCAGTACTTC
CASSRWTQGSHQYF
>-|TRBV18|TRBJ1-2|-
TGTGCCAGCTCACCGAACCCGGGACTTGGCTACACCTTC
CASSPNPGLGYTF
>-|TRBV7-9|TRBJ2-7|-
TGTGCCAGCAGCTTAGCGGCGGGGCTAGTCTCAGGTCGCGAGCAGTACTTC
CASSLAAGLVSGREQYF
>TRBD1|TRBV10-1|TRBJ1-6|few
TGCGGGCAGGGGGATTCACCCCTCCACTTT
CGQGDSPLHF
>-|TRBV5-1|TRBJ2-7|few
TGCGCCAGCTCCAGACTTAACTACGAGCAGTACTTC
CASSRLNYEQYF
>-|TRBV19|TRBJ1-5|-
TGTGCCAGTAGTATGCGGACAGACTATAGCAATCAGCCCCAGCATTTT
CASSMRTDYSNQPQHF
>-|TRBV28|TRBJ1-2|-
TGTGCCAGCAGTTTTAGCAGCCATGGCTACACCTTC
CASSFSSHGYTF
>-|TRBV6-6|TRBJ1-5|-
TGTGCCAGCAGTGACCGGGTATCAAGGCCCCAGCATTTT
CASSDRVSRPQHF
>-|TRBV27|TRBJ1-5|-
TGTGCCAGCAGTTTATCGCCCGGGAGCAATCAGCCCCAGCATTTT
CASSLSPGSNQPQHF
>-|TRBV14|TRBJ2-3|-
TGTGCCAGCAGCCAAGATCACAAGGGGTTCGATACGCAGTATTTT
CASSQDHKGFDTQYF
>TRBD2|TRBV18|TRBJ2-5|-
TGTGCCAGCTCGTCCAATAGCGGGGCCCAAGAGACCCAGTACTTC
CASSSNSGAQETQYF
>TRBD1|TRBV10-3|TRBJ1-1|-
TGTGCCATCAGTCGGATGAAGGGGGCGGGTGAAGCTTTCTTT
CAISRMKGAGEAFF
>-|TRBV9|TRBJ2-5|-
TGTGCCAGCAGCGTAGATTCAGGGGACCAAGAGACCCAGTACTTC
CASSVDSGDQETQYF
>-|TRBV25-1|TRBJ2-7|-
TGTGCCAGCAGAAGGACAACCTCCTACGAGCAGTACTTC
CASRRTTSYEQYF
>-|TRBV29-1|TRBJ2-7|-
TGCAGCGTTCGGAAGGGCGGGGCCTCCCACGAGCAGTACTTC
CSVRKGGASHEQYF
>TRBD1|TRBV5-4|TRBJ2-3|-
TGTGCCAGCAGCCCCGACAGGGCGAAAACAGATACGCAGTATTTT
CASSPDRAKTDTQYF
>TRBD1|TRBV28|TRBJ2-5|-
TGTGCCAGCAGTTTAGGAGTCCTACGGGACAGTCAAGAGACCCAGTACTTC
CASSLGVLRDSQETQYF
>TRBD1|TRBV14|TRBJ1-1|once
TGTGCCAGCAGCCGTATCAGGGGGTTCATGAACACTGAAGCTTTCTTT
CASSRIRGFMNTEAFF
>TRBD1|TRBV25-1|TRBJ2-7|-
TGTGCCAGCAGTCAATTGTCAGGGGGTGATCGGGACTACGAGCAGTACTTC
CASSQLSGGDRDYEQYF
>TRBD2|TRBV6-5|TRBJ2-1|-
TGTGCCAGCAGCGTAGCGGGACGTTATTGGAATGAGCAGTTCTTC
CASSVAGRYWNEQFF
>TRBD2|TRBV28|TRBJ2-7|-
TGTGCCAGCACTAGCGGGAGTAAGGTGGGGTACGAGCAGTACTTC
CASTSGSKVGYEQYF
>TRBD1|TRBV19|TRBJ1-5|-
TGTGCCAGTAGTCAAAGGACAGGGGCTCAGCCCCAGCATTTT
CASSQRTGAQPQHF
>TRBD1|TRBV10-1|TRBJ2-7|-
TGCGCCAGCACCGGGACAGGGGGGCATTACGAGCAGTACTTC
CASTGTGGHYEQYF
>-|TRBV3-1/TRBV3-2|TRBJ2-1|-
TGTGCCAGCAGCCAAGACCCACCAGGGAATGAGCAGTTCTTC
CASSQDPPGNEQFF
>-|TRBV28|TRBJ2-5|-
TGTGCCAGCAGTTTGTTTGGGGTACAGGTCCAAGAGACCCAGTACTTC
CASSLFGVQVQETQYF
>TRBD2|TRBV6-4|TRBJ2-2|-
TGTGCCAGCAGTTTTAATAGCGGGACGAACACCGGGGAGCTGTTTTTT
CASSFNSGTNTGELFF
>-|TRBV9|TRBJ2-5|-
TGTGCCAGCAGCGGGTACACCGACAAGACCCAGTACTTC
CASSGYTDKTQYF